These 11 T cell receptor beta chains were all obtained from the same sample, sequenced in a study of shared clonotypes between healthy human individuals. This table comes from immunoSEQ multiplex PCR, and its TCRdb copy is limited to in-frame clones, with some not included. Of about 470,000 clones in the sample, around 79% were seen once. What was sequenced was PBMCs. The source is a middle-aged woman in good health. Some clones in this sample may be carry-over from other donors' samples.

This clone was detected a few times. This chain connects TRBV9 to TRBJ2-3; tentatively, D is TRBD1 (6 bases). The germline V gene has CDR1 SGDLS and CDR2 YYNGEE. This CDR3 has 16 residues. Trimming took off 4 bases at V and 2 bases at J, with 17 bases between the two ends. The CDR3 here is CASSFTIGQLTDTQYF. For the CDR3, the DNA is TGTGCCAGCAGCTTTACCATCGGACAGCTCACAGATACGCAGTATTTT.

The V call is TRBV6-4, the J call TRBJ2-7; 10 positions match TRBD1. The length of the CDR3 is 18 residues. The germline V gene has CDR1 MRHNA and CDR2 SNTAGT. J lost 4 bases, V lost 1 base, and 13 bases had no gene match. CDR3 nucleotide sequence: TGTGCCAGCAGTGACTGGTTTGGACAGGGGGTCAAACGGTACGAGCAGTACTTC. Amino acids: CASSDWFGQGVKRYEQYF.

The chain carries TRBV27 and TRBJ1-1; D unresolved. Germline V gene data show CDR1 as MNHEY and CDR2 as SMNVEV (reference sequence). The CDR3 covers 16 residues. Trimming shortened V by 0 bases and J by 6 bases, and 17 bases separated the two germline ends. CDR3 DNA: TGTGCCAGCAGTTTATCAGTCTTCCTCCCTGGCGCTGAAGCTTTCTTT. Encoded protein: CASSLSVFLPGAEAFF.

The V call is TRBV7-9, the J call TRBJ2-1; 15 nucleotides align to TRBD2. CDR3 size: 17 residues. The J segment lost 2 bases and the V segment lost 5 bases, leaving 4 bases of the junction unmatched. Germline loops: CDR1 SEHNR, CDR2 FQNEAQ (reference sequence). The CDR3 region is CASSDRTSGRAYNEQFF. CDR3 nucleotides: TGTGCCAGCAGCGACAGGACTAGCGGGAGGGCCTACAATGAGCAGTTCTTC.

The V gene is TRBV4-3, the J gene TRBJ2-5; D gene uncertain. This CDR3 region has 13 residues. CDR1 is LGHNA, CDR2 YSLEER, per germline. Trimming removed 1 base from V and 2 bases from J, with 5 bases in between. The CDR3, as DNA: TGCGCCAGCAGCCAAGCCTGGCAAGAGACCCAGTACTTC. It translates to CASSQAWQETQYF.

This chain uses TRBV28 with TRBJ1-1; D remains ambiguous. The CDR3 totals 14 residues. The germline gives CDR1 MDHEN, CDR2 SYDVKM. Between the trimmed V and J ends, which lost 4 bases and 1 base, there was a span of 10 bases. CDR3 nucleotide sequence: TGTGCCAGCAGTTCGCGGAGGCCGAACACTGAAGCTTTCTTT. Its translation: CASSSRRPNTEAFF.

V and J are TRBV9 and TRBJ2-6; D call uncertain. Germline V CDR1 and CDR2: SGDLS, YYNGEE. CDR3 length equals 18 residues. The V and J ends lost 0 bases and 4 bases respectively, with 17 bases between them. This CDR3 reads CASSVGGRSYRGANVLTF. CDR3 nucleotides: TGTGCCAGCAGCGTAGGAGGCAGGTCCTATAGAGGGGCCAACGTCCTGACTTTC.

The gene calls are TRBV7-9 and TRBJ2-7; 7 bases align to TRBD2. Trimming took 4 bases from V and 3 from J; bases not matched to a gene: 3. The CDR3 length is 13 residues. The germline CDR1 and CDR2 sequences are SEHNR and FQNEAQ (reference sequence). The CDR3 protein is CASSSGLVYEQYF. DNA for the CDR3: TGTGCCAGCAGCTCAGGACTAGTCTACGAGCAGTACTTC.

V is TRBV29-1 and J is TRBJ2-1; D not resolved. The CDR3 length is 13 residues. V was trimmed by 6 bases and J by 0 bases, leaving 9 bases between them. The germline V gene has CDR1 SQVTM and CDR2 ANQGSEA. CDR3 nucleotides: TGCAGCGTGCTGAGCAGCTCCTACAATGAGCAGTTCTTC. Amino acids: CSVLSSSYNEQFF.

This chain links TRBV29-1 with TRBJ2-1; 12 bases match TRBD2. The CDR3 is 15 residues long. CDR1 SQVTM and CDR2 ANQGSEA come from the germline V gene. V shed 4 bases and J 9 bases; nucleotides not matched to a gene: 10. CDR3 sequence reads: CSVGDPSTSGSEQFF. Here the CDR3 DNA reads TGCAGCGTTGGGGATCCTTCGACTAGCGGGAGTGAGCAGTTCTTC.

This chain joins TRBV7-3 and TRBJ2-2; no clear D. The germline V gene has CDR1 SGHTA and CDR2 FQGTGA. The CDR3 is 17 amino acids. The V and J ends lost 5 bases and 4 bases respectively, with 20 bases between them. CDR3 sequence: CASSPSTIGRLTGELFF. CDR3 DNA: TGTGCCAGCAGCCCAAGTACTATCGGGCGCCTCACCGGGGAGCTGTTTTTT.